This is a list of T cell receptor beta chains from one sample in a study of shared clonotypes between healthy human individuals. Profiled with immunoSEQ multiplex PCR; TCRdb holds only in-frame clones, not every one. Seen here are roughly 480,000 clones, approximately 79% observed once, and the top ten hold approximately 12%. Sequencing was done on a sample of PBMCs. Receptors originate from a middle-aged woman in good health. Some clones in this sample may be carry-over from other donors' samples. The CDR3 runs from the conserved cysteine through the conserved F or W. D genes are given only for firm matches. Clone sizes are given selectively: once, few, many, or a class where the clone is expanded.

V	J	D	size	CDR3	DNA
TRBV27	TRBJ2-3	-	-	CASSLSVRRASTDTQYF	TGTGCCAGCAGTTTATCGGTACGGCGGGCTAGCACAGATACGCAGTATTTT
TRBV15	TRBJ2-5	-	few	CATSRDQEGWLTQYF	TGTGCCACCAGCAGAGATCAAGAGGGGTGGTTGACCCAGTACTTC
TRBV6-1	TRBJ1-1	-	-	CASSERWDRFEAFF	TGTGCCAGCAGTGAAAGATGGGATAGGTTTGAAGCTTTCTTT
TRBV4-2	TRBJ2-1	TRBD2	-	CASSQGTGTSGNNEQFF	TGTGCCAGCAGCCAAGGCACCGGGACTAGCGGAAACAATGAGCAGTTCTTC
TRBV9	TRBJ2-5	-	once	CASSVEPFQETQYF	TGTGCCAGCAGCGTAGAACCGTTCCAAGAGACCCAGTACTTC
TRBV10-3	TRBJ1-5	-	-	CAISDSGADQPQHF	TGTGCCATCAGTGACTCGGGGGCAGATCAGCCCCAGCATTTT
TRBV4-1	TRBJ1-1	TRBD1	-	CASSQVIQGATGAFF	TGCGCCAGCAGCCAAGTTATACAGGGGGCGACGGGGGCTTTCTTT
TRBV7-9	TRBJ2-1	TRBD2	-	CASSSPGLAVTNEQFF	TGTGCCAGCAGCTCCCCGGGACTAGCGGTAACTAATGAGCAGTTCTTC
TRBV10-2	TRBJ1-1	TRBD1	few	CASSDSGTGGAVGAFF	TGCGCCAGCAGTGACTCCGGGACAGGGGGCGCCGTGGGAGCTTTCTTT
TRBV10-2	TRBJ2-7	TRBD1	-	CASSEETGALEQYF	TGCGCCAGCAGTGAAGAGACAGGGGCTTTAGAGCAGTACTTC
TRBV28	TRBJ2-1	-	-	CARKLRSTLINEQFF	TGTGCCAGGAAACTGAGATCAACCCTTATCAATGAGCAGTTCTTC
TRBV10-3	TRBJ2-6	-	-	CAIREGVLNSGANVLTF	TGTGCCATCCGCGAGGGGGTTCTCAACTCTGGGGCCAACGTCCTGACTTTC
TRBV18	TRBJ2-7	-	once	CASSPGGSPHYEQYF	TGTGCCAGCTCACCAGGGGGGTCTCCCCACTACGAGCAGTACTTC
TRBV18	TRBJ2-2	TRBD2	-	CASSPAGGPNTGELFF	TGTGCCAGCTCACCAGCGGGAGGGCCCAACACCGGGGAGCTGTTTTTT